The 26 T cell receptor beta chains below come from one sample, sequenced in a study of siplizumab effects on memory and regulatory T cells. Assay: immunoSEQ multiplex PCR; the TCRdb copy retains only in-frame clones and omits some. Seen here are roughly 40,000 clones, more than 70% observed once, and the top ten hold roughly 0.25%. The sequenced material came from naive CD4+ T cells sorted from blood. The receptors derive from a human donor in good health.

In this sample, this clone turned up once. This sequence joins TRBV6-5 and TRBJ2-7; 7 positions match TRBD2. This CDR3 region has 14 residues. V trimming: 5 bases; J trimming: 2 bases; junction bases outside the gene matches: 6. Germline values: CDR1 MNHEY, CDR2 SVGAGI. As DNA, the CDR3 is TGTGCCAGCAGTCCTTGGGAGGGAACCTACGAGCAGTACTTC. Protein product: CASSPWEGTYEQYF.

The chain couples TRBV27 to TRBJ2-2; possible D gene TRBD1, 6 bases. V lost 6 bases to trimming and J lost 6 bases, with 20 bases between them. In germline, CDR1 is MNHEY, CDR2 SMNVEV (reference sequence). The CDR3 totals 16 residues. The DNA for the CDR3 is TGTGCCAGCAGCCCTCCTCCAACAGGGTATTCCGGGGAGCTGTTTTTT. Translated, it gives CASSPPPTGYSGELFF.

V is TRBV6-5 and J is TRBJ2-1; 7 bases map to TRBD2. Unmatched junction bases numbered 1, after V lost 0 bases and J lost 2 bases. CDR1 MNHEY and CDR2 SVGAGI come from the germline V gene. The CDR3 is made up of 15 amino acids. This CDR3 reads CASSYSAGTYNEQFF. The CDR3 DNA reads TGTGCCAGCAGTTACTCAGCGGGGACCTACAATGAGCAGTTCTTC.

The CDR3 sequence is CASSSHPQGTTYGYTF. As DNA, the CDR3 is TGTGCCAGCAGTTCCCATCCACAGGGGACCACCTATGGCTACACCTTC. The chain uses TRBV6-5 and TRBJ1-2, with TRBD1 matching 7 bases. J gave up 4 bases and V 4 bases, and 12 bases lay outside the gene matches. In germline, CDR1 is MNHEY, CDR2 SVGAGI. This CDR3 is 16 amino acids long.

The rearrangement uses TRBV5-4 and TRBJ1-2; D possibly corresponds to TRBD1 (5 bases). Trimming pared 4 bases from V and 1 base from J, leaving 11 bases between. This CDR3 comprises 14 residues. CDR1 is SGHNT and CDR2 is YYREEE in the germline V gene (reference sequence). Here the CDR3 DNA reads TGTGCCAGCAGCGGGGCTCCCTTTAACTATGGCTACACCTTC. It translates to CASSGAPFNYGYTF.

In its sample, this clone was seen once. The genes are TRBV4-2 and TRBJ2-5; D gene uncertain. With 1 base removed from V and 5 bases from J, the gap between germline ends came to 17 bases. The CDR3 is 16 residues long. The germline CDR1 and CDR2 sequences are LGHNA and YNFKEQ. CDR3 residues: CASSQGTYLGGETQYF. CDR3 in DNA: TGTGCCAGCAGCCAAGGGACCTATTTGGGTGGGGAGACCCAGTACTTC.

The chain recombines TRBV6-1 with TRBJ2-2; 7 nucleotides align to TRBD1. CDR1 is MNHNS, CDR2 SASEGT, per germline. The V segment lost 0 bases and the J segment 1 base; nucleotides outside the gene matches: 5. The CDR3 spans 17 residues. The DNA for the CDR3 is TGTGCCAGCAGTGAAGCTAGGACAGGATTGAACACCGGGGAGCTGTTTTTT. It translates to CASSEARTGLNTGELFF.

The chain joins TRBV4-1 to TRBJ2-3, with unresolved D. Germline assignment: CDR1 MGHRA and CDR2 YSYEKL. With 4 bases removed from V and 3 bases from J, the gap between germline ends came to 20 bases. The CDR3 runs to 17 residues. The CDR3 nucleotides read TGCGCCAGCAGCCCGGTCGGCACCCTCGAGTCGACAGATACGCAGTATTTT. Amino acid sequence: CASSPVGTLESTDTQYF.

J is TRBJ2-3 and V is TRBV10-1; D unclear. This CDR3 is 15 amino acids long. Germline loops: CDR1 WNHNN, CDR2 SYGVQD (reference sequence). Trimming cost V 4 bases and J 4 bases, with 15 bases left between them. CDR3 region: CASSGPLGWADTQYF. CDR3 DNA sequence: TGCGCCAGCAGTGGCCCACTGGGGTGGGCAGATACGCAGTATTTT.

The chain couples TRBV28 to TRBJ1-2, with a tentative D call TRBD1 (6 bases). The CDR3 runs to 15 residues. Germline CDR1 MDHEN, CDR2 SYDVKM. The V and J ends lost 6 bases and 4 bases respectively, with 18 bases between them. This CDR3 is CASRGGGSILYGYTF. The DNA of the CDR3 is TGTGCCAGCAGAGGAGGGGGATCCATTCTCTATGGCTACACCTTC.

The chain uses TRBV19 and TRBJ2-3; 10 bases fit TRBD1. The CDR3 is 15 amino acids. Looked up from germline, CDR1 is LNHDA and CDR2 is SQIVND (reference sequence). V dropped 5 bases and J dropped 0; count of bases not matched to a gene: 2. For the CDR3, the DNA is TGTGCCAGTAGTGGACAGGGGGTGAGCACAGATACGCAGTATTTT. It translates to CASSGQGVSTDTQYF.

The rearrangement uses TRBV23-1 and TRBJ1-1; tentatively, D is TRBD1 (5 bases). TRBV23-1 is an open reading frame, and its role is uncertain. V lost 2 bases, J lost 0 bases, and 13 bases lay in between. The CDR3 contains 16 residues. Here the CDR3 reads CASSQGAHHMNTEAFF. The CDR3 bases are TGCGCCAGCAGTCAAGGGGCTCACCACATGAACACTGAAGCTTTCTTT.

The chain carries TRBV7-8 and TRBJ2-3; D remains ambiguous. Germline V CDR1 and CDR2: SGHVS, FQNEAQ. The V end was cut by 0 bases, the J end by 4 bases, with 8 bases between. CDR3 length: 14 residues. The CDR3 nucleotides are TGTGCCAGCAGCTTAGCATCGCTCTCAGATACGCAGTATTTT. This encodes CASSLASLSDTQYF.

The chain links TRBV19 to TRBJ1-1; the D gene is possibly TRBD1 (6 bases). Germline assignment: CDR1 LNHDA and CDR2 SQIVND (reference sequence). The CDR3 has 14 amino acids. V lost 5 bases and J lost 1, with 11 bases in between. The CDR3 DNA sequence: TGTGCCAGTAGTGGCAGGGGAGCGAACACTGAAGCTTTCTTT. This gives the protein CASSGRGANTEAFF.

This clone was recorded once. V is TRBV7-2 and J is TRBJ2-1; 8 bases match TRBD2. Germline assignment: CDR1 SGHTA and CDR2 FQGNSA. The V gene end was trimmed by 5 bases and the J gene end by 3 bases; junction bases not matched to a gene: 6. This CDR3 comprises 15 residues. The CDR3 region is CASSPQRGLYNEQFF. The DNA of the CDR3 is TGTGCCAGCAGCCCCCAGCGGGGGCTCTACAATGAGCAGTTCTTC.

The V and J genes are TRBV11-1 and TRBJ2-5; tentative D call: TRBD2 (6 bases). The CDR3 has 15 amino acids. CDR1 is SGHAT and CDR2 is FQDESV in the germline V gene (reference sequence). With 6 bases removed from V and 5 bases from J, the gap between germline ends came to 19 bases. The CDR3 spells CASRPTGTSFETQYF. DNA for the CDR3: TGTGCCAGCAGGCCGACCGGGACTTCCTTCGAGACCCAGTACTTC.

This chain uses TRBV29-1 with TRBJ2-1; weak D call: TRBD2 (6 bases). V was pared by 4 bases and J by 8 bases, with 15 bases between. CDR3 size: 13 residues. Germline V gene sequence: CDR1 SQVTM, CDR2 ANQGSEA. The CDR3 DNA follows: TGCAGCGTTGGGACTAAGTTAACTCATGAGCAGTTCTTC. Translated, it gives CSVGTKLTHEQFF.

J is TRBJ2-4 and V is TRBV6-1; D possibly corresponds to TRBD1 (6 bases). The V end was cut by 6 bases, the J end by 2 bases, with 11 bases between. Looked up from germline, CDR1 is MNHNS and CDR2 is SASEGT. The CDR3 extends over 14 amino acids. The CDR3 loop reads CASSRQETKNIQYF. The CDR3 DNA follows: TGTGCCAGCAGCAGACAGGAGACCAAAAACATTCAGTACTTC.

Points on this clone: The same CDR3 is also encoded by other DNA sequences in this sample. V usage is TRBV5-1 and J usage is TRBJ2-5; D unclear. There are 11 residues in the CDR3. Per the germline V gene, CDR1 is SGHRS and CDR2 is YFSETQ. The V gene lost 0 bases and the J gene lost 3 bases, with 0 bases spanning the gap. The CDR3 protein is CASSLEETQYF. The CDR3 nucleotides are TGCGCCAGCAGCTTGGAAGAGACCCAGTACTTC.

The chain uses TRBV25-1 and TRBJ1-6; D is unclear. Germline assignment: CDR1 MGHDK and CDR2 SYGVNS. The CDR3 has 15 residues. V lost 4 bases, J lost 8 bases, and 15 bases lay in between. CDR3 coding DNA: TGTGCCAGCAGTGCGCCGGGCCTTAAGGATTCACCCCTCCACTTT. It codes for CASSAPGLKDSPLHF.

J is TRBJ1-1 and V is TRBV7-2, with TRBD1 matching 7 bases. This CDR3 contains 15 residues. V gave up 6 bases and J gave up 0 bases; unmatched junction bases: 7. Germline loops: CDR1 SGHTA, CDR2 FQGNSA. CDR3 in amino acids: CASSRNRGVNTEAFF. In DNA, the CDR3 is TGTGCCAGCAGTCGAAACAGGGGCGTGAACACTGAAGCTTTCTTT.

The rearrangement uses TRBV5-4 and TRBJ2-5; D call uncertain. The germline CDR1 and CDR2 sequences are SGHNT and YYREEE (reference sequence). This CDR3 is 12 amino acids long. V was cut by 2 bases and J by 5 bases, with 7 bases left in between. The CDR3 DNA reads TGTGCCAGCAGCTTTCCCGATGAGACCCAGTACTTC. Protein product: CASSFPDETQYF.

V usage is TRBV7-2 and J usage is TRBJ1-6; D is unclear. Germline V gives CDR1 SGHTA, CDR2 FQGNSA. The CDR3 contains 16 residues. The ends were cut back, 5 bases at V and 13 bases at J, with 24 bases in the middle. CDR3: CASSPRTGAGMSPLHF. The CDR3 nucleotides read TGTGCCAGCAGCCCCCGAACGGGAGCGGGTATGTCCCCCCTCCACTTT.

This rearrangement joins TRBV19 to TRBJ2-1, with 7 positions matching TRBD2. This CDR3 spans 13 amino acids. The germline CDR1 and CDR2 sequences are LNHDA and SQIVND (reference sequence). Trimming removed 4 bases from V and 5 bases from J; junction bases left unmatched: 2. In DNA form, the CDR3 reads TGTGCCAGTAGTAGGGACTACCACAATGAGCAGTTCTTC. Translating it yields CASSRDYHNEQFF.

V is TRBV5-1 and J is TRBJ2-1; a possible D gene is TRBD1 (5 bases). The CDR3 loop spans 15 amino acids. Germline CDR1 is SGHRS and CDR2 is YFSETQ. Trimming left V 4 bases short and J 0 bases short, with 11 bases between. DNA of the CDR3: TGCGCCAGCAGCCCCGAAGACAGCTCCTACAATGAGCAGTTCTTC. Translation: CASSPEDSSYNEQFF.

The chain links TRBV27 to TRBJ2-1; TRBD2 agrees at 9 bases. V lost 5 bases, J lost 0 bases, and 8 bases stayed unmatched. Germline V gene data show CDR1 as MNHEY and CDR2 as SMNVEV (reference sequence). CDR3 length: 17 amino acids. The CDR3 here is CASSPTRLADSYNEQFF. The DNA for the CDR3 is TGTGCCAGCAGTCCGACGAGACTAGCGGACTCCTACAATGAGCAGTTCTTC.